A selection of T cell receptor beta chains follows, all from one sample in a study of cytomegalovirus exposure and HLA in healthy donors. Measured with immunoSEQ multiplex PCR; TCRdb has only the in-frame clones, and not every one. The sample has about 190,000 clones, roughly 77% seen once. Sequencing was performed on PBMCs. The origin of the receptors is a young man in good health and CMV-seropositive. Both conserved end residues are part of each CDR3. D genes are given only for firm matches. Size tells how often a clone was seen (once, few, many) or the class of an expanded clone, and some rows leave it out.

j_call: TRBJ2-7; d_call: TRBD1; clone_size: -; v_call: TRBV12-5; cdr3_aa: CASALQGDRYEQYF; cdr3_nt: TGTGCTAGTGCTCTACAGGGGGACCGCTACGAGCAGTACTTC
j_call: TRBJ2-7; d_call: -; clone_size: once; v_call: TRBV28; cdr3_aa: CAIRLRGNSYEQYF; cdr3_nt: TGTGCCATCCGATTAAGGGGGAATTCCTACGAGCAGTACTTC
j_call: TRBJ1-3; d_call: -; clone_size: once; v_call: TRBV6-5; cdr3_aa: CASSSFGTNGNTIYF; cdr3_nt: TGTGCCAGCAGTTCTTTCGGGACAAACGGAAACACCATATATTTT
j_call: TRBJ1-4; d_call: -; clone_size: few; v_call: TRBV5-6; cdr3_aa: CASSLGVIAEKLFF; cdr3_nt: TGTGCCAGCAGCCTGGGGGTTATAGCGGAAAAACTGTTTTTT
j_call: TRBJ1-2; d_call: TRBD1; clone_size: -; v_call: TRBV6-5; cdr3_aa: CASSHGTANYGYTF; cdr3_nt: TGTGCCAGCAGTCACGGGACAGCCAACTATGGCTACACCTTC
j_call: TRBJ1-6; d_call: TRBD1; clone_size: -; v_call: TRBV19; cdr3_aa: CASSISGQGNSPLHF; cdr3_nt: TGTGCCAGTAGTATCTCGGGACAGGGGAATTCACCCCTCCACTTT
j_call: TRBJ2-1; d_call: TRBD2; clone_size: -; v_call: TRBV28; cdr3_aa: CASSLIPSGQFF; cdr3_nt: TGTGCCAGCAGTTTAATTCCTAGCGGGCAGTTCTTC
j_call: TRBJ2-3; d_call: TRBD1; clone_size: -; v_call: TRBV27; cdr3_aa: CASSFSTGGGTDTQYF; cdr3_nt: TGTGCCAGCAGTTTCTCGACAGGGGGCGGCACAGATACGCAGTATTTT
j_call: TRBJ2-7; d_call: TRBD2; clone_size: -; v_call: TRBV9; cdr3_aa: CASSPPLAGAYEQYF; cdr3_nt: TGTGCCAGCAGCCCCCCACTAGCGGGGGCCTACGAGCAGTACTTC
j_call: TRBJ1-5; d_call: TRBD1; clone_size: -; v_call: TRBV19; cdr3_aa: CASSFLDRVDQPQHF; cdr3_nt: TGTGCCAGTAGTTTCCTCGACAGGGTGGATCAGCCCCAGCATTTT
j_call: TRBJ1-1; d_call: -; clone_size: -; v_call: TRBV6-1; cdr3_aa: CASSVNRVNTEAFF; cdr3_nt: TGTGCCAGCAGTGTAAACAGGGTGAACACTGAAGCTTTCTTT
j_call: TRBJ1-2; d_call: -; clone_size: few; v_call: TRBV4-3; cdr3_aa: CASSQDAGAYGYTF; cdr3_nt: TGCGCCAGCAGCCAAGATGCAGGGGCCTATGGCTACACCTTC
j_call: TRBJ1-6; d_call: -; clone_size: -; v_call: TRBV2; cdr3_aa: CASSEDGRGSPLHF; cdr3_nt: TGTGCCAGCAGTGAAGATGGGAGAGGATCACCCCTCCACTTT
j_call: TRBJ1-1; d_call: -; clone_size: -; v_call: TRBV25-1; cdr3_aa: CASSDFGGGTEAFF; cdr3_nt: TGTGCCAGCAGTGACTTCGGGGGGGGTACTGAAGCTTTCTTT
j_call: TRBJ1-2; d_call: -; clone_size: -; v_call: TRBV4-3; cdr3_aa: CASSQDLSRYGYTF; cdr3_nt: TGCGCCAGCAGCCAAGATCTTTCACGGTATGGCTACACCTTC
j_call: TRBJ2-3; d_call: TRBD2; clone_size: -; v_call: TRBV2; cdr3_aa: CASSGTSGGADTQYF; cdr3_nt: TGTGCCAGCAGTGGAACTAGCGGGGGGGCGGATACGCAGTATTTT
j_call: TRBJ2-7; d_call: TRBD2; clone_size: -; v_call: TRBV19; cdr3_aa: CASSIAGGYEQYF; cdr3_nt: TGTGCCAGTAGTATAGCGGGAGGGTACGAGCAGTACTTC
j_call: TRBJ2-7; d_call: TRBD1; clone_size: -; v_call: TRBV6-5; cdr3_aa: CASSHGGTDPYEQYF; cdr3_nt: TGTGCCAGCAGCCACGGTGGGACAGATCCCTACGAGCAGTACTTC
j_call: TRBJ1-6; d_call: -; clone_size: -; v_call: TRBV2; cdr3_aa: CASSESEGAPF; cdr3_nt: TGTGCCAGCAGTGAATCAGAGGGTGCGCCATTT
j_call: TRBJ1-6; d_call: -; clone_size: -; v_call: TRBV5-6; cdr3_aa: CASRPWEARSYNSPLHF; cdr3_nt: TGTGCCAGCAGACCCTGGGAGGCCAGGTCCTATAATTCACCCCTCCACTTT
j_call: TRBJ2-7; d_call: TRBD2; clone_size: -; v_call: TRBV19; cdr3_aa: CASSIGDYGYEQYF; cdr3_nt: TGTGCCAGTAGTATAGGGGACTATGGTTACGAGCAGTACTTC
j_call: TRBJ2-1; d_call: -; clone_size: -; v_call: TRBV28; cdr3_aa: CASSLPGAYNEQFF; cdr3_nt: TGTGCCAGCAGTTTGCCGGGGGCCTACAATGAGCAGTTCTTC
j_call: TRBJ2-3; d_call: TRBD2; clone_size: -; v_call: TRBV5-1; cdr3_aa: CASSLRPSGGSTDTQYF; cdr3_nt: TGCGCCAGCAGCTTGAGGCCTAGCGGGGGCTCCACAGATACGCAGTATTTT
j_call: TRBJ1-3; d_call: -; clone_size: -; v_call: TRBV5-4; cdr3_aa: CASSLQDSSGNTIYF; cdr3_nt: TGTGCCAGCAGCTTGCAGGACAGCTCTGGAAACACCATATATTTT
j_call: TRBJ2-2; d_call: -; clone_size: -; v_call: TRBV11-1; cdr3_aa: CASSPRQGRDTGELFF; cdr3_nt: TGTGCCAGCAGCCCCAGACAGGGGAGGGACACCGGGGAGCTGTTTTTT
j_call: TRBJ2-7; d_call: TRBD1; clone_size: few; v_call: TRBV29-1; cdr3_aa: CSVTGTGNDEQYF; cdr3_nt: TGCAGCGTTACCGGGACAGGGAACGACGAGCAGTACTTC
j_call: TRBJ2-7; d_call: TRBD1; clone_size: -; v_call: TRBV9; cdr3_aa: CASSVGGQGGYEQYF; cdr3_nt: TGTGCCAGCAGCGTAGGGGGACAGGGTGGCTACGAGCAGTACTTC
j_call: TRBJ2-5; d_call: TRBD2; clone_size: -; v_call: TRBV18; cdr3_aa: CASSSGLAGRETQYF; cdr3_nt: TGTGCCAGCTCCTCCGGACTAGCGGGGCGAGAGACCCAGTACTTC
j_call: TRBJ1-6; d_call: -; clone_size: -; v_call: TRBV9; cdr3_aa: CASSVLMTGGPLHF; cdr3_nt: TGTGCCAGCAGCGTACTTATGACCGGGGGACCCCTCCACTTT
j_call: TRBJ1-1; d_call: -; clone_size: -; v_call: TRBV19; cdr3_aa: CASSIRGYTEAFF; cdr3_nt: TGTGCCAGTAGTATAAGGGGGTACACTGAAGCTTTCTTT
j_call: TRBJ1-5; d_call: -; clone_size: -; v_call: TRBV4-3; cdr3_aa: CASSQDWHNNQPQHF; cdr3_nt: TGCGCCAGCAGCCAAGATTGGCACAACAATCAGCCCCAGCATTTT